Listed here are 21 T cell receptor beta chains from one sample, sequenced in a study of CD8 T cells in Susac syndrome. With random hexamers, roughly 0.5 to 1 ug RNA was reverse transcribed. MiXCR was run by TCRdb on the immunoSEQ multiplex PCR reads, yielding one entry per CDR3 protein. The table lists some 120,000 distinct CDR3 sequences, 92% of them singletons. Sequencing was performed on CD4+ T cells from PBMCs. These receptors originate from a human donor in good health.

The rearrangement links TRBV29-1 to TRBJ1-1, with 8 bases that match TRBD1. V was pared by 2 bases and J by 4 bases, with 3 bases of the junction left unmatched. The germline CDR1 and CDR2 sequences are SQVTM and ANQGSEA. CDR3 length equals 13 residues. CDR3 sequence: CSVEQGAVTEAFF. The CDR3 DNA reads TGCAGCGTTGAACAGGGGGCCGTCACTGAAGCTTTCTTT.

The chain combines TRBV9 with TRBJ1-2; D unclear. Germline CDR1 is SGDLS and CDR2 is YYNGEE. This CDR3 spans 12 amino acids. Trimming stripped 2 bases from V and 8 bases from J, with 10 bases between. As DNA, the CDR3 is TGTGCCAGCAGCGTCCTGTTGGAAGGCTACACCTTC. Encoded protein: CASSVLLEGYTF.

The chain is built from TRBV5-1 and TRBJ2-5; maybe TRBD1 (6 bases). The germline gives CDR1 SGHRS, CDR2 YFSETQ. This CDR3 comprises 16 residues. Trimming removed 0 bases at V and 1 base at J, with 13 bases between. CDR3 loop: CASSLGETGSQETQYF. The CDR3, as DNA: TGCGCCAGCAGCTTGGGGGAGACAGGCTCCCAAGAGACCCAGTACTTC.

This clonotype was found once. This sequence joins TRBV20-1 and TRBJ2-7; TRBD1 matches 9 bases. The V gene's germline CDR1 is DFQATT and CDR2 SNEGSKA (reference sequence). J was trimmed by 0 bases and V by 6 bases; bases with no gene match: 6. The CDR3 spans 14 residues. This chain's CDR3 is CSAGRDRDSYEQYF. The CDR3 DNA reads TGCAGTGCCGGCCGGGACAGGGACTCCTACGAGCAGTACTTC.

V and J are TRBV9 and TRBJ2-7; maybe TRBD2 (5 bases). The CDR3 has 14 amino acids. The germline V gene has CDR1 SGDLS and CDR2 YYNGEE. V was shortened by 2 bases and J by 3 bases, with 12 bases between the two germline ends. The CDR3 DNA is TGTGCCAGCAGCGTTGGGAGTCGGGACTACGAGCAGTACTTC. Its translation is CASSVGSRDYEQYF. The variable domain in full, with the rest retrieved from reference TRBV9 and TRBJ2-7, is DSGVTQTPKHLITATGQRVTLRCSPRSGDLSVYWYQQSLDQGLQFLIQYYNGEERAKGNILERFSAQQFPDLHSELNLSSLELGDSALYFCASSVGSRDYEQYFGPGTRLTVT.

The genes are TRBV7-3 and TRBJ1-2, with 8 bases identical to TRBD1. V shed 5 bases and J 4 bases; nucleotides not matched to a gene: 9. Germline lookup yields CDR1 SGHTA and CDR2 FQGTGA. The CDR3 is made up of 15 amino acids. CDR3: CASSVQGASFYGYTF. The DNA of the CDR3 is TGTGCCAGCAGCGTGCAGGGGGCTTCCTTCTATGGCTACACCTTC.

The rearrangement joins TRBV27 to TRBJ1-5; 8 nucleotides line up with TRBD1. The CDR3 extends over 14 amino acids. J lost 5 bases, V lost 6 bases, and 6 bases had no gene match. Per germline, CDR1 MNHEY and CDR2 SMNVEV (reference sequence). The chain's CDR3 is CASRVGTGHQPQHF. In DNA, the CDR3 is TGTGCCAGCAGGGTAGGGACAGGACATCAGCCCCAGCATTTT.

V gene TRBV23-1 combines with J gene TRBJ2-2; D remains unclear. TRBV23-1 counts as an open reading frame of uncertain function. The ends were cut back, 8 bases at V and 1 base at J, with 29 bases in the middle. This CDR3 has 20 residues. The CDR3 DNA reads TGCGCCAGCCTCGGCATCTACGGTCTCCGACGGCCCTTGAACACCGGGGAGCTGTTTTTT. It specifies CASLGIYGLRRPLNTGELFF.

The chain employs TRBV7-8 and TRBJ2-1; the D gene is possibly TRBD1 (6 bases). From germline, CDR1 is SGHVS and CDR2 FQNEAQ. V dropped 5 bases and J dropped 10 bases, with 12 bases sitting between them. The CDR3 spans 12 residues. Here the CDR3 DNA reads TGTGCCAGCAGCCCCGGACAGAGAGAGCAGTTCTTC. This sequence encodes CASSPGQREQFF.

This chain uses TRBV5-1 with TRBJ2-3; TRBD1 agrees at 8 bases. J gave up 1 base and V 4 bases, and 5 bases lay outside the gene matches. Germline V lookup: CDR1 SGHRS, CDR2 YFSETQ. CDR3 length: 15 residues. CDR3 sequence (DNA): TGCGCCAGCAGCCCGGGACAGGAAGGCACAGATACGCAGTATTTT. This translates into CASSPGQEGTDTQYF.

The chain couples TRBV5-6 to TRBJ1-1; 10 nucleotides agree with TRBD1. This CDR3 comprises 16 residues. V shed 4 bases, J shed 1 base, and the junction held 7 bases outside the gene matches. Germline V gene data show CDR1 as SGHDT and CDR2 as YYEEEE. The CDR3 here is CASSGGQGGGNTEAFF. DNA for the CDR3: TGTGCCAGCAGCGGCGGACAGGGGGGCGGGAACACTGAAGCTTTCTTT.

The chain employs TRBV9 and TRBJ2-7, with D maybe TRBD1 (6 bases). Germline values: CDR1 SGDLS, CDR2 YYNGEE. Trimming removed 0 bases from V and 1 base from J, with 8 bases in between. The CDR3 extends over 14 amino acids. CDR3 nucleotides: TGTGCCAGCAGCGTAGGGACAGATTCCTACGAGCAGTACTTC. Translation gives CASSVGTDSYEQYF.

This rearrangement joins TRBV19 to TRBJ2-5; 9 bases fit TRBD2. CDR3 length: 13 amino acids. J was trimmed by 4 bases and V by 6 bases; bases with no gene match: 3. Germline V gene data show CDR1 as LNHDA and CDR2 as SQIVND (reference sequence). The DNA for the CDR3 is TGTGCCAGTAGCATTAGCGGGGGAGAGACCCAGTACTTC. It is translated as CASSISGGETQYF.

The chain couples TRBV2 to TRBJ2-1, with D hard to call. Trimming took off 1 base at V and 12 bases at J, with 7 bases between the two ends. Germline CDR1 SNHLY, CDR2 FYNNEI. The CDR3 totals 11 residues. CDR3: CASSEGHGQFF. Written as DNA, the CDR3 is TGTGCCAGCAGTGAAGGTCACGGGCAGTTCTTC. Based on the CDR3 plus reference TRBV2 and TRBJ2-1, the full variable domain is EPEVTQTPSHQVTQMGQEVILRCVPISNHLYFYWYRQILGQKVEFLVSFYNNEISEKSEIFDDQFSVERPDGSNFTLKIRSTKLEDSAMYFCASSEGHGQFFGPGTRLTVL.

The CDR3 DNA follows: TGTGCCAGCAGCCCATTTGGACTAGCGGCTCAAGAGACCCAGTACTTC. It codes for CASSPFGLAAQETQYF. This chain links TRBV3-1 with TRBJ2-5; 10 bases fit TRBD2. J was trimmed by 2 bases and V by 4 bases; bases with no gene match: 7. Germline CDR1 and CDR2: LGHDT and YNNKEL (reference sequence). This CDR3 comprises 16 residues.

The chain employs TRBV7-8 and TRBJ2-2, with a tentative D call TRBD1 (6 bases). Germline loops: CDR1 SGHVS, CDR2 FQNEAQ. Trimming removed 5 bases from V and 5 bases from J, with 12 bases in between. The CDR3 extends over 14 amino acids. CDR3 coding DNA: TGTGCCAGCAGCCCCCGGACAGTTACCGGGGAGCTGTTTTTT. This sequence encodes CASSPRTVTGELFF. Complete variable domain (other parts from reference TRBV7-8 and TRBJ2-2): GAGVSQSPRYKVAKRGQDVALRCDPISGHVSLFWYQQALGQGPEFLTYFQNEAQLDKSGLPSDRFFAERPEGSVSTLKIQRTQQEDSAVYLCASSPRTVTGELFFGEGSRLTVL.

This clonotype showed up just once. The V gene is TRBV6-6, the J gene TRBJ2-1; 8 bases align to TRBD2. J lost 10 bases, V lost 6 bases, and 14 bases had no gene match. The CDR3 sequence is 15 residues long. Germline V gene data show CDR1 as MNHNY and CDR2 as SVGAGI (reference sequence). Written as DNA, the CDR3 is TGTGCCAGCAGCTCCACCCGGCGGGGGGACCGAGAGCAGTTCTTC. Its translation is CASSSTRRGDREQFF.

This sequence joins TRBV4-3 and TRBJ2-1, with D maybe TRBD2 (7 bases). The germline CDR1 and CDR2 sequences are LGHNA and YSLEER. The CDR3 has 15 amino acids. The germline V and J ends were trimmed by 0 bases and 8 bases, with 14 bases remaining between them. The CDR3 bases are TGCGCCAGCAGCCAAGATAACGGGGGGCGGGATGAGCAGTTCTTC. Residues: CASSQDNGGRDEQFF.

The rearrangement joins TRBV20-1 to TRBJ2-5; TRBD2 matches at 9 bases. The V gene end was trimmed by 3 bases and the J gene end by 1 base; junction bases not matched to a gene: 12. The CDR3 runs to 17 residues. Looked up from germline, CDR1 is DFQATT and CDR2 is SNEGSKA (reference sequence). CDR3 bases: TGCAGTGCTAGCCCCCCTTGGACTAGCGTTCTCCAAGAGACCCAGTACTTC. Amino acids: CSASPPWTSVLQETQYF.

The chain has TRBV7-6 and TRBJ1-2, with D possibly TRBD1 on 6 matching bases. V lost 5 bases and J 6 bases, leaving 19 bases between the germline ends. The CDR3 loop spans 15 amino acids. The germline V gene has CDR1 SGHVS and CDR2 FNYEAQ. CDR3 sequence: CASSLGATAMDGYTF. Here the CDR3 DNA reads TGTGCCAGCAGCCTGGGGGCAACGGCAATGGATGGCTACACCTTC.

The chain links TRBV25-1 to TRBJ1-4, with D possibly being TRBD1 (6 bases). The V end lost 1 base, the J end lost 7 bases, and 13 bases lay between the germline ends. Germline values: CDR1 MGHDK, CDR2 SYGVNS. The CDR3 totals 15 residues. For the CDR3, the DNA is TGTGCCAGCAGTGAATCGGGGGGCGCCGGTGAAAAACTGTTTTTT. Its protein product is CASSESGGAGEKLFF.